What follows are 3 T cell receptor beta chains derived from one specimen sequenced in a study of response to subunit inactivated influenza vaccine (dated by TCRdb to 2016 to 2019). The library was obtained by RT-PCR. Sequencer: Illumina HiSeq 2500. In-frame beta chains were kept once TCRdb had trimmed the public reads at Q25 with fastp and called clones with MiXCR. Entries that share a CDR3 protein sequence are merged under the most common genes and DNA. This sample lists 530,000 or so distinct CDR3 sequences; roughly 10% were detected once. Clones ranked in the top ten supply approximately 10% of the sample. Material: PBMCs from blood, obtained on the day of vaccination. The receptors stem from a man aged 50-59 years who received an inactivated influenza vaccine. Donor details come from another sample of the same person, matched by shared clones.

In DNA form, the CDR3 reads TGCAGTGCTGTACCCGGGACTTTCGAACACAATGAGCAGTTCTTC. It codes for CSAVPGTFEHNEQFF. This chain uses TRBV20-1 with TRBJ2-1, with a possible D match to TRBD2 (6 bases). Deletions cut 5 bases from V and 5 bases from J, with 19 bases between. CDR1 and CDR2 from the germline V gene are DFQATT and SNEGSKA (reference sequence). The CDR3 runs 15 residues.

This clonotype came up a few times. This chain's CDR3 is CASSYSPLGSNQPQHF. In DNA form, the CDR3 reads TGTGCCAGCAGTTACTCCCCCCTAGGGAGCAATCAGCCCCAGCATTTT. The J gene is TRBJ1-5, the V gene TRBV6-5; D remains unclear. The CDR3 runs 16 residues. V lost 0 bases and J lost 1, with 10 bases in between. Germline CDR1 and CDR2: MNHEY and SVGAGI.

Many counts were recorded for this clonotype. The chain links TRBV20-1 to TRBJ1-1, with a possible D match to TRBD1 (5 bases). This CDR3 is 12 amino acids long. V dropped 3 bases and J dropped 1 base, with 6 bases sitting between them. The germline V gene encodes CDR1 DFQATT and CDR2 SNEGSKA (reference sequence). The CDR3 sequence: CSARRGNTEAFF. The CDR3 DNA reads as TGCAGTGCTAGGAGGGGGAACACTGAAGCTTTCTTT.